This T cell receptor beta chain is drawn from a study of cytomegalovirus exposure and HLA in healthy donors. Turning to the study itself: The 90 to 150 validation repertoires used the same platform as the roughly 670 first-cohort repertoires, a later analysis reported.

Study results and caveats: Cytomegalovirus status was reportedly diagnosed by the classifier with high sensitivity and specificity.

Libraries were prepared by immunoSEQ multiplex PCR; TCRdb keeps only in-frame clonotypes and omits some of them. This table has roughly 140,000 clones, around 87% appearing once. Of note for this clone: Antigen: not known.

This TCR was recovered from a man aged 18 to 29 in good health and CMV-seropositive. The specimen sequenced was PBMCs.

This chain's CDR3 is CASSFSGTIITGELFF. The CDR3 DNA is TGTGCCAGCAGCTTTTCGGGGACTATTATCACCGGGGAGCTGTTTTTT. The chain uses TRBV7-6 and TRBJ2-2, with 7 bases fitting TRBD2. Germline-derived CDR1 and CDR2 are SGHVS and FNYEAQ. V lost 3 bases and J lost 4; bases outside the gene matches: 8. This CDR3 is 16 amino acids long.